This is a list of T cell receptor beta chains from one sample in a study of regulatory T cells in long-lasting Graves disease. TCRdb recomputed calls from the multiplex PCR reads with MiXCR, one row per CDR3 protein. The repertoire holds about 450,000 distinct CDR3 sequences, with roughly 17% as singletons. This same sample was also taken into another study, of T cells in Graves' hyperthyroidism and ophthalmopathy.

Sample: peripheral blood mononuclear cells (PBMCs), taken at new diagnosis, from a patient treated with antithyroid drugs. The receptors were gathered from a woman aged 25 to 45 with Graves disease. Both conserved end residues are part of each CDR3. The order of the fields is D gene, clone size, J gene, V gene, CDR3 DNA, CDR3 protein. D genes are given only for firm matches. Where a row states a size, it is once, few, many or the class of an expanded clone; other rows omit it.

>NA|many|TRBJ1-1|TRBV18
TGTGCCAGCTCCCCCCGGCTGGAGAACACTGAAGCTTTCTTT
CASSPRLENTEAFF
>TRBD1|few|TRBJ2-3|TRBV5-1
TGCGCCAGCAGCTTCGGGACAGGCATAGATACGCAGTATTTT
CASSFGTGIDTQYF
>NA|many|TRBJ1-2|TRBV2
TGTGCCAGCAGAGCCTATGGCTACACCTTC
CASRAYGYTF
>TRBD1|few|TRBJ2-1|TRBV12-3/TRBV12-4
TGTGCCAGCAGTTTGAAGGGGGCGCGTTCCTACGAGCAGTTCTTC
CASSLKGARSYEQFF
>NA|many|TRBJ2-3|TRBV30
TGTGCCTGGAGTGTACGGAGGTTACTCGGAACGCAGTATTTT
CAWSVRRLLGTQYF
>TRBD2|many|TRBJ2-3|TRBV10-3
TGTGCCATCAGCATAGCGGGACCCGCAGATACGCAGTATTTT
CAISIAGPADTQYF
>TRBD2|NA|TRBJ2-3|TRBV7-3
TGTGCCAGCAGCTCCTCTAGCGGGAGTGGCACAGATACGCAGTATTTT
CASSSSSGSGTDTQYF
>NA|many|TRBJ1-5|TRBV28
TGTGCCAGCAGGTCTCTGGGGTTAGGGGCAAGCAATCAGCCCCAGCATTTT
CASRSLGLGASNQPQHF
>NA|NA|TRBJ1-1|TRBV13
TGTGCCAGCAGCTTACAGCGGCTGAACACTGAAGCTTTCTTT
CASSLQRLNTEAFF
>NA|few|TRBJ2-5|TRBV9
TGTGCCAGCAGCGCCGAACTACAGGGCCAAGAGACCCAGTACTTC
CASSAELQGQETQYF
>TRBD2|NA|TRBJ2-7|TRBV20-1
TGCAGTGCTAGTGGGACTAGCAGGTACGAGCAGTACTTC
CSASGTSRYEQYF
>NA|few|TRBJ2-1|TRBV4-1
TGCGCCAGCAGCCAAACCCGACTAGGCATTTCCAATGAGCAGTTCTTC
CASSQTRLGISNEQFF
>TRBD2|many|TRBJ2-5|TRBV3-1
TGTGCCAGCAGCCAAGAAGCCCTTTTCGAGCGGGAGAGGGCCTTC
CASSQEALFERERAF
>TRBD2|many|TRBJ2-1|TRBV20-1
TGCAGTGCGGATACCGGGACTAGCGCGAATGAGCAGTTCTTC
CSADTGTSANEQFF
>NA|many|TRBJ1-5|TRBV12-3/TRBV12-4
TGTGCCAGCAGTGTTTGGGGGGGCAATCAGCCCCAGCATTTT
CASSVWGGNQPQHF
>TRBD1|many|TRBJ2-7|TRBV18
TGTGCCAGCTCACCGGGACAGTTCTACGAGCAGTACTTC
CASSPGQFYEQYF
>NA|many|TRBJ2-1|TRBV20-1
TGCAGTGCTTACGGACCGGAACAGTACAATGAGCAGTTCTTC
CSAYGPEQYNEQFF
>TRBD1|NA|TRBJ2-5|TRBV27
TGTGCCAGCAGTTCTGGACAGGGGGTGGAGACCCAGTACTTC
CASSSGQGVETQYF
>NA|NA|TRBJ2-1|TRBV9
TGTGCCAGCAGCGCCACTCCCGGAAACAATGAGCAGTTCTTC
CASSATPGNNEQFF
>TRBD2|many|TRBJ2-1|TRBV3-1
TGTGCCAGCAGCCAGGAAACTAGCGGGACCTACAATGAGCAGTTCTTC
CASSQETSGTYNEQFF
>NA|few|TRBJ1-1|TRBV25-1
TGTGCCAGCATCTCCTTCGGTGAAGCTTTCTTT
CASISFGEAFF
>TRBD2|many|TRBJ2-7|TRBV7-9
TGTGCCAGCAGCTTAGGACTAGCTGAAACATACGAGCAGTACTTC
CASSLGLAETYEQYF
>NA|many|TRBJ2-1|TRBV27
TGTGCCAGCAGTTTAGATGGCATATCGAGGCAGTTCTTC
CASSLDGISRQFF
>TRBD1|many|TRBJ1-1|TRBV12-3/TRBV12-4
TGTGCCACCTATTTAGACAGGGGCACTGAAGCTTTCTTT
CATYLDRGTEAFF
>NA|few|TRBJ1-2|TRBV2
TGTGCCAGCACAGTCGGAGTGGATGGCTACACCTTC
CASTVGVDGYTF
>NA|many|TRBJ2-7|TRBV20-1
TGCAGTGCTCAACCCACCTACGAGCAGTACTTC
CSAQPTYEQYF
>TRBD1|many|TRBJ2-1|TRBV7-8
TGTGCCAGCAGCTTCGGGACAGTCTACAATGAGCAGTTCTTC
CASSFGTVYNEQFF
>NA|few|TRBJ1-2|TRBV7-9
TGTGCCAGCAGCTCTGAGGCTCCGGGAAGGTGGGGCTACACCTTC
CASSSEAPGRWGYTF
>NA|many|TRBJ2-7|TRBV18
TGTGCCAGCTCACAGGGCACCTCCTACGAGCAGTACTTC
CASSQGTSYEQYF
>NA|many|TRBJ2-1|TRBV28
TGTGCCAGCAGCCCTGTACACAGCTCCTACAATGAGCAGTTCTTC
CASSPVHSSYNEQFF
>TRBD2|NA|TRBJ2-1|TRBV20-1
TGCAGTGCTAGAGGTGGACTAGCGGTAACGGAGCAGTTCTTC
CSARGGLAVTEQFF
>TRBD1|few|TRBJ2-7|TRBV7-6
TGTGCCAGCAGCTTAGCCCTGGGACAGACCTACGAGCAGTACTTC
CASSLALGQTYEQYF
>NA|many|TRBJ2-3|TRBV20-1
TGCAGTGCCAGAATTAGCACAGATACGCAGTATTTT
CSARISTDTQYF
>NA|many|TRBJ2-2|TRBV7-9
TGTGCCAGCAGCTTAGTTCCGATGAACACCGGGGAGCTGTTTTTT
CASSLVPMNTGELFF
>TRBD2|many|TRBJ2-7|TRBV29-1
TGCAGCGTTGCAGGACTAGCGGGATTTTACGAGCAGTACTTC
CSVAGLAGFYEQYF
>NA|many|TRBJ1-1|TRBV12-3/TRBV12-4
TGTGCCAGCAGCTGGGAAGAGGAAGCTTTCTTT
CASSWEEEAFF
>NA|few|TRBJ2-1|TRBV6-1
TGTGCCAGCAGTATACGTACAGGGGAGCAGTTCTTC
CASSIRTGEQFF
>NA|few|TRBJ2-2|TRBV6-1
TGTGCCAGCACCAGGAGCCGAACGTCGAGCACCGGGGAGCTGTTTTTT
CASTRSRTSSTGELFF
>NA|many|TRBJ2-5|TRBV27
TGTGCCAGCAGTTCAAACCCCCCGGGACTCCTGGAGACCCAGTACTTC
CASSSNPPGLLETQYF
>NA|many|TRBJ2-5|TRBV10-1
TGCGCCAGCAGTGAGTCGCAAGGGCGAAAGACCCAGTACTTC
CASSESQGRKTQYF
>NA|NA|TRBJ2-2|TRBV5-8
TGCGCCAGCAGCCAAGATCTCGTCCCCGGGGAGCTGTTTTTT
CASSQDLVPGELFF
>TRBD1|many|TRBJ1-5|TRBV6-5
TGTGCCAGCAGTTGGTCGACAGGGGGCTGGAGCAATCAGCCCCAGCATTTT
CASSWSTGGWSNQPQHF
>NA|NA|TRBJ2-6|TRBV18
TGTGCCAGCTCACGGGGTGCAGGGGCCAACGTCCTGACTTTC
CASSRGAGANVLTF
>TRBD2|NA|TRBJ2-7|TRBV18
TGTGCCAGCTCACCAGGCGGGACTAGCCGAACCTACGAGCAGTACTTC
CASSPGGTSRTYEQYF
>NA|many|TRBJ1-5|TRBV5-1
TGCGCCAGCAGCCCGACCAGTAGCAATCAGCCCCAGCATTTT
CASSPTSSNQPQHF
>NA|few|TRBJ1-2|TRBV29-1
TGCAGCGTTCAGAGACAGGTCCTCCGGGGCTACACCTTC
CSVQRQVLRGYTF
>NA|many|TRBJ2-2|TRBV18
TGTGCCAGCTCAACCACGACAGGTACCGGGGAGCTGTTTTTT
CASSTTTGTGELFF